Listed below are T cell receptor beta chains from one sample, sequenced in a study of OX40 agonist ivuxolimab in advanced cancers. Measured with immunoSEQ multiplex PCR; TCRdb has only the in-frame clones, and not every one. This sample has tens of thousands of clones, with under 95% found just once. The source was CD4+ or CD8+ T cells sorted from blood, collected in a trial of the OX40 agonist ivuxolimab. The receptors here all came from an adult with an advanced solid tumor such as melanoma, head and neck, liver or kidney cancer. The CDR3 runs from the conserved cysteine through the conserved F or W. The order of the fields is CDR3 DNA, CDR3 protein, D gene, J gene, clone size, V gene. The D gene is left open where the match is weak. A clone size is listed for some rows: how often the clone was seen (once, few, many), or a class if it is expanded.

DNA: TGTGCCACCAGCAGGGGGATCCGGGACAGCCAAGAGACCCAGTACTTC
CDR3: CATSRGIRDSQETQYF
D: TRBD1
J: TRBJ2-5
size: NA
V: TRBV15

DNA: TGTGCCAGCACCCTAACTGGACAGGGTTGGGAGACCCAGTACTTC
CDR3: CASTLTGQGWETQYF
D: TRBD1
J: TRBJ2-5
size: NA
V: TRBV7-3

DNA: TGTGCCAGCAGCTACGACAGGGATTTAGGCGAAAAACTGTTTTTT
CDR3: CASSYDRDLGEKLFF
D: TRBD1
J: TRBJ1-4
size: NA
V: TRBV5-6

DNA: TGTGCCAGCGGACTTAGTGAGCAGTTCTTC
CDR3: CASGLSEQFF
D: NA
J: TRBJ2-1
size: NA
V: TRBV11-2

DNA: TGTGCCAGCAGCCCGCGGACAGAGTCGGACACTGAAGCTTTCTTT
CDR3: CASSPRTESDTEAFF
D: NA
J: TRBJ1-1
size: few
V: TRBV9

DNA: TGTGCCAGCAGCCCTACAGTGGATAGCGAAAAACTGTTTTTT
CDR3: CASSPTVDSEKLFF
D: NA
J: TRBJ1-4
size: NA
V: TRBV4-2

DNA: TGTGCCAGCTCACCAAACGCAGGGGGCACTGAAGCTTTCTTT
CDR3: CASSPNAGGTEAFF
D: TRBD1
J: TRBJ1-1
size: NA
V: TRBV18

DNA: TGTGCCAGCAGCCGCTCAGCAGATACGCAGTATTTT
CDR3: CASSRSADTQYF
D: NA
J: TRBJ2-3
size: NA
V: TRBV6-5

DNA: TGTGCCAGCAGCTTTGACCCCTCTGGGGCCAACGTCCTGACTTTC
CDR3: CASSFDPSGANVLTF
D: NA
J: TRBJ2-6
size: NA
V: TRBV11-2

DNA: TGCGCCAGCAGCCAAGATCTGAACGCCAGGGGTTCTATCGGTATAACTGAAGCTTTCTTT
CDR3: CASSQDLNARGSIGITEAFF
D: NA
J: TRBJ1-1
size: NA
V: TRBV4-3

DNA: TGTGCCTGGAGTGCGCAGGGGGCGTGGGGCTACACCTTC
CDR3: CAWSAQGAWGYTF
D: TRBD1
J: TRBJ1-2
size: NA
V: TRBV30

DNA: TGTGCCAGCATGTACACTAATGAAAAACTGTTTTTT
CDR3: CASMYTNEKLFF
D: NA
J: TRBJ1-4
size: NA
V: TRBV6-1

DNA: TGTGCCATCGGAGGGGACAGACACTCCTACGAGCAGTACTTC
CDR3: CAIGGDRHSYEQYF
D: NA
J: TRBJ2-7
size: once
V: TRBV10-3

DNA: TGTGCCAGCAGCCTCGATGGGGGCAGCGGTGGCTCGGGGGAGCTGTTTTTT
CDR3: CASSLDGGSGGSGELFF
D: NA
J: TRBJ2-2
size: once
V: TRBV7-3

DNA: TGTGCCAGTAGTAAGAAGACTGAAGCTTTCTTT
CDR3: CASSKKTEAFF
D: NA
J: TRBJ1-1
size: NA
V: TRBV19

DNA: TGTGCCAGCAGTTTAGAGGGGTACTATGGCTACACCTTC
CDR3: CASSLEGYYGYTF
D: NA
J: TRBJ1-2
size: NA
V: TRBV28

DNA: TGTGCCAGCAGCAAATGGGGCCGGGACGAACAGACCTACGAGCAGTACTTC
CDR3: CASSKWGRDEQTYEQYF
D: NA
J: TRBJ2-7
size: NA
V: TRBV21-1

DNA: TGTGCCAGCAGTTCTGGAGGGGCGGGAAACACCATATATTTT
CDR3: CASSSGGAGNTIYF
D: NA
J: TRBJ1-3
size: NA
V: TRBV28

DNA: TGTGCCAGCAGCTTGGCCGGGGCTAGCGGGAAACTCACAGATACGCAGTATTTT
CDR3: CASSLAGASGKLTDTQYF
D: TRBD2
J: TRBJ2-3
size: NA
V: TRBV5-8

DNA: TGTGCCAGCAGTTATGGGGGACATGGGTCCTACGAGCAGTACTTC
CDR3: CASSYGGHGSYEQYF
D: NA
J: TRBJ2-7
size: NA
V: TRBV6-5

DNA: TGTGCCAGCAGCCAAGATCTACCAAGGGGAGGGTTCTTCTACGAGCAGTACTTC
CDR3: CASSQDLPRGGFFYEQYF
D: TRBD2
J: TRBJ2-7
size: once
V: TRBV4-2

DNA: TGTGCCAGCAGCTTACTAGCGGGAGAGGTATCAGATACGCAGTATTTT
CDR3: CASSLLAGEVSDTQYF
D: TRBD2
J: TRBJ2-3
size: NA
V: TRBV11-3

DNA: TGCGCCAGCAGCTTGGACCGACCACCCTACGAGCAGTACTTC
CDR3: CASSLDRPPYEQYF
D: NA
J: TRBJ2-7
size: NA
V: TRBV5-1